The 30 T cell receptor beta chains presented below share a single source sample, sequenced in a study of blood T cells in healthy people across ages. It was with a sample-barcoded 5' primer and a J-beta primer mix that a second PCR of about 6 to 12 cycles was run. TCRdb recomputed calls from the 5' RACE reads with MiXCR, one row per CDR3 protein. The data contain under 2,000,000 distinct CDR3 sequences, around 48% of them singletons. The sequenced material came from blood. These receptors originate from a woman in her forties in good health.

This chain uses TRBV5-5 with TRBJ2-5, with D possibly being TRBD1 (6 bases). Trimming removed 3 bases at V and 5 bases at J, with 17 bases between. This CDR3 spans 15 amino acids. Germline values: CDR1 SGHKS, CDR2 YYEKEE (reference sequence). The CDR3 DNA reads as TGTGCCAGCAGCTCAGGGGCAGGGTCTAGGGAGACCCAGTACTTC. Its translation: CASSSGAGSRETQYF.

This sequence joins TRBV29-1 and TRBJ2-6; D may be TRBD1 (5 bases). V was shortened by 7 bases and J by 0 bases, with 19 bases between the two germline ends. Germline V gene data show CDR1 as SQVTM and CDR2 as ANQGSEA. There are 17 residues in the CDR3. This CDR3 is CSAEVRATISGANVLTF. In DNA form, the CDR3 reads TGCAGCGCAGAAGTCAGGGCTACGATCTCTGGGGCCAACGTCCTGACTTTC. Using reference TRBV29-1 and TRBJ2-6 for the parts outside the CDR3, the full variable domain is SAVISQKPSRDICQRGTSLTIQCQVDSQVTMMFWYRQQPGQSLTLIATANQGSEATYESGFVIDKFPISRPNLTFSTLTVSNMSPEDSSIYLCSAEVRATISGANVLTFGAGSRLTVL.

This chain's CDR3 is CSVVGAGSNEKLFF. The CDR3 DNA is TGCAGCGTTGTGGGGGCGGGCTCTAATGAAAAACTGTTTTTT. This sequence joins TRBV29-1 and TRBJ1-4; tentatively, D is TRBD1 (6 bases). This CDR3 contains 14 residues. Deletions cut 4 bases from V and 3 bases from J, with 12 bases between. Germline loops: CDR1 SQVTM, CDR2 ANQGSEA.

This clonotype was observed a handful of times. The chain links TRBV15 to TRBJ1-2; D ambiguous. The CDR3 covers 15 residues. The germline V and J ends were trimmed by 1 base and 6 bases, with 15 bases remaining between them. Germline CDR1 and CDR2: LNHNV and YYDKDF (reference sequence). The CDR3, as DNA: TGTGCCACCAGCAGAGGGGTGGACCCCAACAATGGCTACACCTTC. Its protein is CATSRGVDPNNGYTF.

This clonotype has just a few counts. The chain recombines TRBV29-1 with TRBJ1-1; unclear D gene. The CDR3 is 13 amino acids. Germline-derived CDR1 and CDR2 are SQVTM and ANQGSEA. The V end lost 2 bases, the J end lost 0 bases, and 7 bases lay between the germline ends. This CDR3 reads CSVENGMNTEAFF. CDR3 DNA sequence: TGCAGCGTTGAAAACGGGATGAACACTGAAGCTTTCTTT.

The chain employs TRBV6-5 and TRBJ2-5; D might be TRBD2 (5 bases). The J call is doubtful: the DNA matches TRBJ2-1 better. From germline, CDR1 is MNHEY and CDR2 SVGAGI. CDR3 length: 15 residues. The CDR3 is CASSYSGRVQETQFF. CDR3 DNA: TGTGCCAGCAGTTACAGCGGACGCGTCCAAGAGACCCAGTTCTTC.

The chain combines TRBV29-1 with TRBJ2-3; tentatively, D is TRBD2 (5 bases). The CDR3 sequence is 13 residues long. Trimming cost V 4 bases and J 0 bases, with 8 bases left between them. Germline CDR1 SQVTM, CDR2 ANQGSEA. CDR3 bases: TGCAGCGTTGTTCCGGGGAGCACAGATACGCAGTATTTT. Translation gives CSVVPGSTDTQYF.

The rearrangement links TRBV7-8 to TRBJ2-7, with 8 bases aligning to TRBD1. The V gene's germline CDR1 is SGHVS and CDR2 FQNEAQ. V lost 5 bases to trimming and J lost 6 bases; unmatched junction nucleotides: 12. The CDR3 length is 15 residues. The CDR3 region has the DNA TGTGCCAGCAGCGTATACGACAGGGGATTTTTCGAGCAGTACTTC. Residues: CASSVYDRGFFEQYF.

J is TRBJ2-5 and V is TRBV28; the D is unclear. Germline V gene sequence: CDR1 MDHEN, CDR2 SYDVKM. The CDR3 is made up of 13 amino acids. Trimming pared 3 bases from V and 7 bases from J, leaving 12 bases between. The CDR3 loop reads CASSFKASRTQYF. CDR3 sequence (DNA): TGTGCCAGCAGTTTTAAGGCTAGTAGGACCCAGTACTTC.

The rearrangement joins TRBV6-5 to TRBJ1-4, with a tentative D call TRBD1 (6 bases). Trimming shortened V by 0 bases and J by 7 bases, and 12 bases separated the two germline ends. CDR3 length: 15 amino acids. Looked up from germline, CDR1 is MNHEY and CDR2 is SVGAGI. The DNA of the CDR3 is TGTGCCAGCAGTTACTCTCGGGGGCGGGGTGAAAAACTGTTTTTT. Protein: CASSYSRGRGEKLFF.

In its sample, this clonotype was seen a few times. The V and J genes are TRBV6-5 and TRBJ2-4; D not resolved. With the DNA end fitting TRBJ2-7 better, the J assignment may be wrong. The germline CDR1 and CDR2 sequences are MNHEY and SVGAGI. The CDR3 consists of 13 residues. The CDR3 region has the DNA TGTGCCAGCAGTGACTTACATTCCTACGAGCAGTACTTC. Protein: CASSDLHSYEQYF.

This clonotype has a handful of counts. CDR3 in amino acids: CASSYSWGQGATDTQYF. DNA of the CDR3: TGTGCCAGCAGTTACTCGTGGGGACAGGGGGCAACAGATACGCAGTATTTT. The chain employs TRBV6-2 or TRBV6-3 and TRBJ2-3; 12 positions match TRBD1. Germline V gives CDR1 MNHEY, CDR2 SVGEGT. The CDR3 has 17 residues. The junction had 4 bases not matched to a gene; V was cut back by 0 bases and J by 3 bases.

The CDR3 protein is CASGGHLQETQYF. The CDR3 region has the DNA TGTGCCAGCGGGGGACATTTACAAGAGACCCAGTACTTC. V gene TRBV2 combines with J gene TRBJ2-5; possibly TRBD1 for D (6 bases). This CDR3 is built from 13 residues. V gave up 8 bases and J gave up 2 bases, with 12 bases separating them. Germline values: CDR1 SNHLY, CDR2 FYNNEI.

This clonotype came up a few times. The V call is TRBV9, the J call TRBJ2-3; D is possibly TRBD1 (5 bases). CDR1 SGDLS and CDR2 YYNGEE come from the germline V gene. V dropped 4 bases and J dropped 6 bases, with 18 bases sitting between them. The CDR3 totals 15 residues. CDR3 protein: CASSLRTHQQDTQYF. CDR3 nucleotide sequence: TGTGCCAGCAGCTTAAGGACACACCAGCAGGATACGCAGTATTTT. Looking up the rest from reference TRBV9 and TRBJ2-3 gives the full variable domain: DSGVTQTPKHLITATGQRVTLRCSPRSGDLSVYWYQQSLDQGLQFLIQYYNGEERAKGNILERFSAQQFPDLHSELNLSSLELGDSALYFCASSLRTHQQDTQYFGPGTRLTVL.

This clonotype was counted a few times. The chain employs TRBV7-2 and TRBJ2-1, with 11 bases that match TRBD2. The J call is doubtful: the DNA matches TRBJ2-7 better. The CDR3 runs to 16 residues. CDR1 and CDR2 (germline): SGHTA, FQGNSA. The CDR3 reads CASSVTSGGHYNEQYF. The CDR3 coding sequence is TGTGCCAGCAGCGTAACTAGCGGGGGTCACTACAATGAGCAGTACTTC.

This clonotype was found a few times. The chain recombines TRBV29-1 with TRBJ1-5; 9 bases are shared with TRBD1. From germline, CDR1 is SQVTM and CDR2 ANQGSEA. CDR3 length: 15 amino acids. The V and J ends lost 5 bases and 3 bases, in that order; junction bases with no gene match: 8. CDR3 nucleotide sequence: TGCAGCGTTCGGGACAGGGCGGACGACAATCAGCCCCAGCATTTT. Translating gives CSVRDRADDNQPQHF.

This sequence joins TRBV7-9 and TRBJ2-4, with 7 bases lining up with TRBD1. Gene TRBJ2-7 matches the end of the DNA better, so the J call may be wrong. The CDR3 has 12 amino acids. From germline, CDR1 is SEHNR and CDR2 FQNEAQ (reference sequence). CDR3: CAGLTGKGEQYF. The CDR3 DNA reads as TGTGCCGGCCTGACAGGGAAGGGCGAGCAGTACTTC.

The V and J genes are TRBV7-9 and TRBJ2-5; possibly TRBD2 for D (7 bases). Germline CDR1 is SEHNR and CDR2 is FQNEAQ (reference sequence). V was trimmed by 7 bases and J by 0 bases, leaving 18 bases between them. This CDR3 is built from 16 residues. For the CDR3, the DNA is TGTGCCAGCACCTTGGGGGGGGAGGGGGACCAAGAGACCCAGTACTTC. Its translation is CASTLGGEGDQETQYF. Complete variable domain (other parts from reference TRBV7-9 and TRBJ2-5): DTGVSQNPRHKITKRGQNVTFRCDPISEHNRLYWYRQTLGQGPEFLTYFQNEAQLEKSRLLSDRFSAERPKGSFSTLEIQRTEQGDSAMYLCASTLGGEGDQETQYFGPGTRLLVL.

V usage is TRBV5-1 and J usage is TRBJ1-2, with D possibly matching TRBD1 (6 bases). Germline V CDR1 and CDR2: SGHRS, YFSETQ. V was pared by 4 bases and J by 5 bases, with 12 bases between. The CDR3 is 13 residues long. Here the CDR3 DNA reads TGCGCCAGCAGCATGGACAGCACTTATGGCTACACCTTC. Translated, it gives CASSMDSTYGYTF.

V gene TRBV27 combines with J gene TRBJ2-3, with D possibly matching TRBD2 (5 bases). The CDR3 totals 15 residues. In germline, CDR1 is MNHEY, CDR2 SMNVEV (reference sequence). V was clipped by 2 bases and J by 4 bases, with 13 bases between them. The CDR3 loop is CASSLMRTFADTQYF. CDR3 in DNA: TGTGCCAGCAGTTTAATGCGGACTTTTGCAGATACGCAGTATTTT.

The chain uses TRBV20-1 and TRBJ2-5, with 7 bases fitting TRBD2. Losses at the gene ends were 3 bases for V and 11 bases for J; bases not matched to a gene: 9. This CDR3 spans 12 amino acids. Germline V CDR1 and CDR2: DFQATT, SNEGSKA (reference sequence). The CDR3 loop is CSARSLAAEQYF. CDR3 nucleotides: TGCAGTGCTAGGAGCCTAGCGGCTGAGCAGTACTTC.

CDR3 sequence (DNA): TGTGCCAGCAGCGTAGATGCCGGACGAGCGGGGGCCCTCACAGATACGCAGTATTTT. As protein: CASSVDAGRAGALTDTQYF. The chain links TRBV9 to TRBJ2-3; 8 bases map to TRBD2. The CDR3 has 19 residues. J was trimmed by 2 bases and V by 0 bases; bases with no gene match: 14. Germline lookup yields CDR1 SGDLS and CDR2 YYNGEE.

V usage is TRBV29-1 and J usage is TRBJ2-5; D is unclear. Trimming shortened V by 0 bases and J by 5 bases, and 7 bases separated the two germline ends. Germline V gene data show CDR1 as SQVTM and CDR2 as ANQGSEA. CDR3 size: 12 residues. The CDR3 region is CSVEEGSETQYF. The CDR3 region has the DNA TGCAGCGTTGAAGAGGGGTCGGAGACCCAGTACTTC.

The genes are TRBV12-3 or TRBV12-4 and TRBJ2-1, with 14 bases aligning to TRBD2. The CDR3 extends over 14 amino acids. V shed 6 bases and J 12 bases; nucleotides not matched to a gene: 7. The CDR3 DNA sequence: TGTGCCAGCAGGGGACTAGCGGGGGTTTCCGCGCAGTTCTTC. It specifies CASRGLAGVSAQFF.

The chain links TRBV20-1 to TRBJ2-1; D gene uncertain. The germline CDR1 and CDR2 sequences are DFQATT and SNEGSKA (reference sequence). The CDR3 length is 15 residues. V was trimmed by 0 bases and J by 8 bases, leaving 17 bases between them. This CDR3 reads CSAREASGFQHEQFF. The DNA of the CDR3 is TGCAGTGCTAGAGAGGCTAGTGGGTTTCAGCATGAGCAGTTCTTC.

The genes are TRBV11-2 and TRBJ1-5; D not resolved. Germline CDR1 SGHAT, CDR2 FQNNGV. The CDR3 is 14 residues long. Trimming shortened V by 4 bases and J by 10 bases, and 17 bases separated the two germline ends. The CDR3 sequence: CASSSIGRGQPQHF. CDR3 sequence (DNA): TGTGCCAGCAGCTCGATCGGGCGCGGTCAACCCCAGCATTTT. Full variable domain (rest looked up from reference TRBV11-2 and TRBJ1-5): EAGVAQSPRYKIIEKRQSVAFWCNPISGHATLYWYQQILGQGPKLLIQFQNNGVVDDSQLPKDRFSAERLKGVDSTLKIQPAKLEDSAVYLCASSSIGRGQPQHFGDGTRLSIL.

V and J are TRBV3-1 and TRBJ2-7; the D gene is possibly TRBD2 (6 bases). V was pared by 8 bases and J by 6 bases, with 17 bases between. The CDR3 spans 13 residues. Germline V gene lookup returns CDR1 LGHDT and CDR2 YNNKEL (reference sequence). CDR3 DNA: TGTGCCAGCTCTAAGGAGGGGCGCGGCGAGCAGTACTTC. Amino acids: CASSKEGRGEQYF.

V and J are TRBV27 and TRBJ2-3; D is possibly TRBD1 (5 bases). Germline V CDR1 and CDR2: MNHEY, SMNVEV (reference sequence). This CDR3 region has 16 residues. The V end lost 3 bases, the J end lost 2 bases, and 15 bases lay between the germline ends. The CDR3 sequence: CASSFQGSLSTDTQYF. As DNA, the CDR3 is TGTGCCAGCAGTTTTCAGGGTAGTTTATCCACAGATACGCAGTATTTT.

V and J are TRBV7-9 and TRBJ2-3; perhaps TRBD1 as D (7 bases). Germline V lookup: CDR1 SEHNR, CDR2 FQNEAQ (reference sequence). The CDR3 loop spans 17 amino acids. With 4 bases removed from V and 2 bases from J, the gap between germline ends came to 19 bases. The CDR3: CASSSPGGGGNTDTQYF. As DNA, the CDR3 is TGTGCCAGCAGCTCCCCCGGAGGGGGCGGAAACACAGATACGCAGTATTTT.

The chain joins TRBV19 to TRBJ2-3, with 8 bases lining up with TRBD1. The germline V gene encodes CDR1 LNHDA and CDR2 SQIVND (reference sequence). The CDR3 consists of 14 residues. J was trimmed by 6 bases and V by 4 bases; bases with no gene match: 6. Here the CDR3 reads CASSSVHRGDTQYF. CDR3 nucleotide sequence: TGTGCCAGTAGTAGCGTTCACAGGGGGGATACGCAGTATTTT.